This is a list of T cell receptor beta chains from one sample in a study of cytomegalovirus exposure and HLA in healthy donors. Produced via immunoSEQ multiplex PCR; TCRdb's table is partial and in-frame only. The sample lists about 130,000 clones; more than 95% were seen once. The specimen was PBMCs. The receptor source for this set is a man aged 18 to 29 in good health and CMV-seronegative. The CDR3 runs from the conserved cysteine through the conserved F or W. A D gene is named only where the DNA matches it firmly. For some rows the clone size is stated as once, few or many, or as a class when expanded; others skip it.

cdr3_nt	cdr3_aa	v_call	j_call	clone_size	d_call
TGTGCCAGCAGCGGAGGCAGGGGACACCTGTTTTTT	CASSGGRGHLFF	TRBV5-5	TRBJ1-4	NA	NA
TGTGCCGGAAGCCTAGGGGGCACCATATATTTT	CAGSLGGTIYF	TRBV30	TRBJ1-3	NA	NA
TGTGCCATCAGTGAGTCCAACGCGGGGATCGGCGAGCAGTACTTC	CAISESNAGIGEQYF	TRBV10-3	TRBJ2-7	NA	NA
TGTGCCAGCAGCCAGGACAGCTACAATGAGCAGTTCTTC	CASSQDSYNEQFF	TRBV11-3	TRBJ2-1	NA	NA
TGCGCCAGCAGCTTGATAGGGGGCCCTACTGAAGCTTTCTTT	CASSLIGGPTEAFF	TRBV5-1	TRBJ1-1	NA	TRBD1
TGTGCCAGCTCACCGGGGGGGTACGAGCAGTACTTC	CASSPGGYEQYF	TRBV18	TRBJ2-7	NA	TRBD2
TGTGCCAGCAGTCCGTCCCGTTGGAGCTCCGGGAGCGGGGAGCTGTTTTTT	CASSPSRWSSGSGELFF	TRBV25-1	TRBJ2-2	NA	NA
TGTGCCAGTAGTGGTCTAGCGGGATCCTACGAGCAGTACTTC	CASSGLAGSYEQYF	TRBV19	TRBJ2-7	NA	TRBD2
TGTGCCAGCAGTTTTCACCGGTACAGGGGAATGAACACTGAAGCTTTCTTT	CASSFHRYRGMNTEAFF	TRBV28	TRBJ1-1	NA	TRBD1
TGTGCCAGCAGTGAATCCAGGGGGCGAGGCGAGCAGTACTTC	CASSESRGRGEQYF	TRBV2	TRBJ2-7	NA	TRBD1
TGTGCCAGCAGTCCACAGGGTTTGAACACTGAAGCTTTCTTT	CASSPQGLNTEAFF	TRBV27	TRBJ1-1	NA	NA
TGTGCCAGCAGCTTAGCGGGCAGGACCTACGAGCAGTACTTC	CASSLAGRTYEQYF	TRBV7-9	TRBJ2-7	once	NA
TGCAGCGTTGTCAGCGGGAGGGCCGGGGAGCAGTTCTTC	CSVVSGRAGEQFF	TRBV29-1	TRBJ2-1	NA	TRBD2
TGTGCCAGTAACGGCAGGGGGGCAGATACGCAGTATTTT	CASNGRGADTQYF	TRBV19	TRBJ2-3	NA	NA
TGTGCCAGCAGCTTGAGGGAGGACACCATATATTTT	CASSLREDTIYF	TRBV13	TRBJ1-3	NA	NA
TGTGCCAGCAGTTTATCGGGGGGCGCAATCAATGAGCAGTTCTTC	CASSLSGGAINEQFF	TRBV28	TRBJ2-1	NA	NA
TGTGCCAGTATCACTACCGCGAACACCGGGGAGCTGTTTTTT	CASITTANTGELFF	TRBV19	TRBJ2-2	NA	NA
TGTGCCAGCAGCTTAGGAGGGTTCCACAATCAGCCCCAGCATTTT	CASSLGGFHNQPQHF	TRBV11-2	TRBJ1-5	once	NA
TGTGCCAGCAGTCCCCCGTCCTACAATGAGCAGTTCTTC	CASSPPSYNEQFF	TRBV28	TRBJ2-1	NA	NA
TGCGCCAGCAGCCATCCCCCTAAGACTCTCTCGAGCTCCTACAATGAGCAGTTCTTC	CASSHPPKTLSSSYNEQFF	TRBV5-1	TRBJ2-1	NA	NA
TGTGCCAGCAGCCCTTTCGACAGGGGCTTAAAAAACTATGGCTACACCTTC	CASSPFDRGLKNYGYTF	TRBV14	TRBJ1-2	NA	TRBD1
TGTGCCAGCAGTGTAATACTAGCGCTGAGCTCCTACAATGAGCAGTTCTTC	CASSVILALSSYNEQFF	TRBV28	TRBJ2-1	NA	TRBD2
TGTGCCAGCTCACCCTCGGAAGGCCACAGCTCTGGGGCCAACGTCCTGACTTTC	CASSPSEGHSSGANVLTF	TRBV18	TRBJ2-6	NA	NA
TGTGCCAGCAGTTGGACAGGAATGAGCTCCTACGAGCAGTACTTC	CASSWTGMSSYEQYF	TRBV7-2	TRBJ2-7	NA	TRBD1
TGTGCCAGCAGTTTGACAGGGGATCAGCCCCAGCATTTT	CASSLTGDQPQHF	TRBV27	TRBJ1-5	NA	TRBD1
TGTGCCAGCAGTGAAGTTCAGGGCTTCAAAGAGACCCAGTACTTC	CASSEVQGFKETQYF	TRBV25-1	TRBJ2-5	NA	NA
TGTGCCAGCAAAGAGATCCACTACGAGCAGTACTTC	CASKEIHYEQYF	TRBV2	TRBJ2-7	NA	NA
TGTGCCATCAGTGAGGAAGGAACAGGGGTTAACGAGCAGTACTTC	CAISEEGTGVNEQYF	TRBV10-3	TRBJ2-7	NA	TRBD1
TGTGCCTGGAGCCCAAACTATGGCTACACCTTC	CAWSPNYGYTF	TRBV30	TRBJ1-2	once	NA
TGTGCCAGCAGGGCACAGGGGGCCTCTAATCAGCCCCAGCATTTT	CASRAQGASNQPQHF	TRBV6-6	TRBJ1-5	NA	TRBD1
TGTGCCAGTAGTACCCGGACTTCGACGAACACTGAAGCTTTCTTT	CASSTRTSTNTEAFF	TRBV19	TRBJ1-1	NA	NA
TGTGCCAGCAGTTCACAGGGGGCGCTTGAGCAGTACTTC	CASSSQGALEQYF	TRBV5-4	TRBJ2-7	NA	TRBD1